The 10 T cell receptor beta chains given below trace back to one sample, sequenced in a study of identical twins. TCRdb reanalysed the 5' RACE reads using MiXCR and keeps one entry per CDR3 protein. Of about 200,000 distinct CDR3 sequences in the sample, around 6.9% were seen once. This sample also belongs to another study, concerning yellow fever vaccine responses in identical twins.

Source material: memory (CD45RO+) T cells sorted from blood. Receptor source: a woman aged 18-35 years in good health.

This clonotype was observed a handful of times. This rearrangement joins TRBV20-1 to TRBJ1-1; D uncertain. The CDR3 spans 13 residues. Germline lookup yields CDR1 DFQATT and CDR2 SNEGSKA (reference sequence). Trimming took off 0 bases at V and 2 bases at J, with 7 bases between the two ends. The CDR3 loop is CSARDVGNTEAFF. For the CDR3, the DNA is TGCAGTGCTAGAGATGTAGGAAACACTGAAGCTTTCTTT.

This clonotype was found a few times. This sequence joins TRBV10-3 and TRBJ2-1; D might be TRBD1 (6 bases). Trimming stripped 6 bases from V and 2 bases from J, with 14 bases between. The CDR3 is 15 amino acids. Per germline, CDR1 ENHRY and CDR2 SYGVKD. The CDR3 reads CAISPQQGTYNEQFF. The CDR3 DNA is TGTGCCATCAGCCCTCAACAGGGCACCTACAATGAGCAGTTCTTC.

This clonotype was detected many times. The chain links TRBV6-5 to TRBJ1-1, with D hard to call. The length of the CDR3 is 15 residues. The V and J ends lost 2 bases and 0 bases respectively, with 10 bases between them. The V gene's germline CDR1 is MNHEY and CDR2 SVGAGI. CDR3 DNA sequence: TGTGCCAGCAGTTACCCGGTGAACATGAACACTGAAGCTTTCTTT. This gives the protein CASSYPVNMNTEAFF.

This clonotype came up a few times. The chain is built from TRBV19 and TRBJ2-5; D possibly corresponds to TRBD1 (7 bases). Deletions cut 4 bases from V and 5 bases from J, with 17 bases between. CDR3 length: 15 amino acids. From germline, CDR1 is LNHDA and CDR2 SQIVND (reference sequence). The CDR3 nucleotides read TGTGCCAGTAGTACCCCCCAGGGGGGCGGGGAGACCCAGTACTTC. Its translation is CASSTPQGGGETQYF.

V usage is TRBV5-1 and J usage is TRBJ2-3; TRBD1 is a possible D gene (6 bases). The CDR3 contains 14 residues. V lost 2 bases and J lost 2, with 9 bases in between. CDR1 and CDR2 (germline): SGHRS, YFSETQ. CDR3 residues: CASSFGQNTDTQYF. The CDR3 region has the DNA TGCGCCAGCAGCTTCGGACAGAACACAGATACGCAGTATTTT. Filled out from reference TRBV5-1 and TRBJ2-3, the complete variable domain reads KAGVTQTPRYLIKTRGQQVTLSCSPISGHRSVSWYQQTPGQGLQFLFEYFSETQRNKGNFPGRFSGRQFSNSRSEMNVSTLELGDSALYLCASSFGQNTDTQYFGPGTRLTVL.

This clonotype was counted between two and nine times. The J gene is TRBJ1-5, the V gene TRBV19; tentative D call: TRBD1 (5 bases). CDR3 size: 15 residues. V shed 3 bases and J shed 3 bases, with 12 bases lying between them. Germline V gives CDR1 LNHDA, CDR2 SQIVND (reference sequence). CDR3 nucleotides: TGTGCCAGTAGTATTCGGGGCGGATACAATCAGCCCCAGCATTTT. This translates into CASSIRGGYNQPQHF.

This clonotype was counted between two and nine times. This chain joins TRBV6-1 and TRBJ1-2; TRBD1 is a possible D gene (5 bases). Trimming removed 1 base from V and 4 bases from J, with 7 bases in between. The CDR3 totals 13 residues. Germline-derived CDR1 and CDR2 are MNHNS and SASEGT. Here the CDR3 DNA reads TGTGCCAGCAGTGAAGGCGGGACCTATGGCTACACCTTC. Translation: CASSEGGTYGYTF.

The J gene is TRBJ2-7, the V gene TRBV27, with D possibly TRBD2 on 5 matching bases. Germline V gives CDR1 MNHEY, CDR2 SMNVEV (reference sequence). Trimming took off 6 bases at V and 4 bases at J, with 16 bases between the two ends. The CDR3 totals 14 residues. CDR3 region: CASRTTTASYEQYF. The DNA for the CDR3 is TGTGCCAGCAGGACTACGACGGCCAGTTACGAGCAGTACTTC.

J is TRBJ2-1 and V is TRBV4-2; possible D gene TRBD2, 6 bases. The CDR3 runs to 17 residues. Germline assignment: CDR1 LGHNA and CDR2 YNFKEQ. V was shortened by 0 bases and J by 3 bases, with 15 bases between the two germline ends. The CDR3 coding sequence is TGTGCCAGCAGCCAAGATGGGCGGCGGGGCCTCTACAATGAGCAGTTCTTC. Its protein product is CASSQDGRRGLYNEQFF.

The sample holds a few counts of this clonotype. The CDR3, as DNA: TGTGCCAGCAGAGAACAGGGGACCGGGGAGCTGTTTTTT. Translated, it gives CASREQGTGELFF. The chain couples TRBV6-2 or TRBV6-3 to TRBJ2-2; 7 bases line up with TRBD1. Trimming at V came to 6 bases and at J to 5 bases, leaving 3 bases not matched to a gene. CDR3 length equals 13 residues. Germline V gene data show CDR1 as MNHEY and CDR2 as SVGEGT.